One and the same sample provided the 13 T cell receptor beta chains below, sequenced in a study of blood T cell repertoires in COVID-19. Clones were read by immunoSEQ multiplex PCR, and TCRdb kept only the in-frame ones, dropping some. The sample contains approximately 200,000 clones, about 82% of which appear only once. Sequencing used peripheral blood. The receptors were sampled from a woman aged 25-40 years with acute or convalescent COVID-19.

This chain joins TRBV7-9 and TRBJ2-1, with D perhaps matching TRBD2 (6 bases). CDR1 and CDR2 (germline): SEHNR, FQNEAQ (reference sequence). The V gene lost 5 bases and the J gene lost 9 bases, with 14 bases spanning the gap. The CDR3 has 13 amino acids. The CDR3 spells CASSPPSAAEQFF. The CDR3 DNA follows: TGTGCCAGCAGCCCCCCTAGCGCGGCTGAGCAGTTCTTC.

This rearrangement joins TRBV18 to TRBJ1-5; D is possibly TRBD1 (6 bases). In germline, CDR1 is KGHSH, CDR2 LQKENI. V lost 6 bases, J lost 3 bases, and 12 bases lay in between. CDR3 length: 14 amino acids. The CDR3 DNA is TGTGCCAGCTCCGCGACAGGACCCAATCAGCCCCAGCATTTT. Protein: CASSATGPNQPQHF.

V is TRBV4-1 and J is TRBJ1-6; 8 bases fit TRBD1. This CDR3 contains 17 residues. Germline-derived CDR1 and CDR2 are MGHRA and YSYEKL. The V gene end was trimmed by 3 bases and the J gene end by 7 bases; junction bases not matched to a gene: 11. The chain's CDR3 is CASSHPGQGGRNSPLHF. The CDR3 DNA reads TGCGCCAGCAGCCATCCCGGACAGGGAGGTAGGAATTCACCCCTCCACTTT.

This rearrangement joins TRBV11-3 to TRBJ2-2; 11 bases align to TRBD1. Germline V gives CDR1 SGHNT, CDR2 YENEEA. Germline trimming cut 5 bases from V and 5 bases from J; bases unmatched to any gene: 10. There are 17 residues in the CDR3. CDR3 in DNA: TGTGCCAGCAGCCAAATAACCGGGACAGGGGGGACCGGGGAGCTGTTTTTT. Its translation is CASSQITGTGGTGELFF.

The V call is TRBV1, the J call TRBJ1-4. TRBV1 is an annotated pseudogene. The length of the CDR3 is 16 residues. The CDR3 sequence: CTSSPYRLDRPEKLFF. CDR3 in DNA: TGCACCAGCAGCCCCTATCGACTCGATAGACCGGAAAAACTGTTTTTT.

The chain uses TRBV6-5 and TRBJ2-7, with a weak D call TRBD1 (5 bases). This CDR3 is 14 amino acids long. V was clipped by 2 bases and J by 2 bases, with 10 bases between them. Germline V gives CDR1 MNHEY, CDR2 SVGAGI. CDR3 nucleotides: TGTGCCAGCAGTTACCCCAGGGAAACCTACGAGCAGTACTTC. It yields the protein CASSYPRETYEQYF.

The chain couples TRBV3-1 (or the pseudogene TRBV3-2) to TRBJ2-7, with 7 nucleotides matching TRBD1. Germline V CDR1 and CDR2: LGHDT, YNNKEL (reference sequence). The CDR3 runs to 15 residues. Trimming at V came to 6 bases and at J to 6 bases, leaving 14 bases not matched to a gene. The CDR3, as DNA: TGTGCCAGCAGTCAGGACAGGTATAAATTCGCCGAGCAGTACTTC. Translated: CASSQDRYKFAEQYF.

The CDR3: CASSFPGQGLRETQYF. In DNA, the CDR3 is TGTGCCAGCAGCTTCCCGGGACAGGGTTTACGAGAGACCCAGTACTTC. V is TRBV5-6 and J is TRBJ2-5; 9 bases map to TRBD1. Germline loops: CDR1 SGHDT, CDR2 YYEEEE. J was trimmed by 4 bases and V by 2 bases; bases with no gene match: 9. The length of the CDR3 is 16 residues.

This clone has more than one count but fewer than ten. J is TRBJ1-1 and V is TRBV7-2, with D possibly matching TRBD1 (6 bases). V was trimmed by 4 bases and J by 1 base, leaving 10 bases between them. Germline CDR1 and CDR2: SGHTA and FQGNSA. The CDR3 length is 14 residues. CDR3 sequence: CASSYRTENTEAFF. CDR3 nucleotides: TGTGCCAGCAGCTACAGGACAGAGAACACTGAAGCTTTCTTT.

CDR3 amino acids: CATSLVGQGATRYGYTF. CDR3 nucleotides: TGTGCCACCAGTTTAGTAGGACAGGGGGCGACTCGCTATGGCTACACCTTC. The chain joins TRBV15 to TRBJ1-2, with TRBD1 matching over 11 bases. Germline loops: CDR1 LNHNV, CDR2 YYDKDF (reference sequence). The V gene end was trimmed by 6 bases and the J gene end by 4 bases; junction bases not matched to a gene: 13. This CDR3 is built from 17 residues.

The CDR3 is CASSQKETQYF. CDR3 nucleotides: TGTGCCAGCAGCCAAAAAGAGACCCAGTACTTC. The chain recombines TRBV7-2 with TRBJ2-5; unclear D gene. CDR1 is SGHTA and CDR2 is FQGNSA in the germline V gene. The length of the CDR3 is 11 residues. The germline V and J ends were trimmed by 5 bases and 3 bases, with 4 bases remaining between them.

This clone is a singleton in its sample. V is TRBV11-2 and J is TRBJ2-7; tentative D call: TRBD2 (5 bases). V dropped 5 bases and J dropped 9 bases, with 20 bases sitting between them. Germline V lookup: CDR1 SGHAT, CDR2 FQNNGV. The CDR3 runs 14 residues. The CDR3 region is CASSAERRGGVQYF. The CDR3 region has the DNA TGTGCCAGCAGCGCCGAACGACGGGGTGGCGTGCAGTACTTC.

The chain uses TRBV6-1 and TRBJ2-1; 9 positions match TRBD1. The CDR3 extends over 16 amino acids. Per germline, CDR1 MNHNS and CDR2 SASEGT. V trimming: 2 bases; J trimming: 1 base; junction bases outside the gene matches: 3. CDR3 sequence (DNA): TGTGCCAGCAGTGAAACCGGGACAGGGTCCTACAATGAGCAGTTCTTC. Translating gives CASSETGTGSYNEQFF.